Following are 3 T cell receptor beta chains from one sample sequenced in a study of blood T cell repertoires in COVID-19. Produced via immunoSEQ multiplex PCR; TCRdb's table is partial and in-frame only. The sample records roughly 380,000 clones, around 85% being singletons. Sequenced material: peripheral blood. Every receptor here comes from a woman under 30 with acute or convalescent COVID-19.

The rearrangement links TRBV6-1 to TRBJ1-6; D gene unclear. Deletions cut 0 bases from V and 9 bases from J, with 9 bases between. The CDR3 runs to 14 residues. Germline assignment: CDR1 MNHNS and CDR2 SASEGT. The CDR3 coding sequence is TGTGCCAGCAGTGAAGCGTACAGTTTTTCACCCCTCCACTTT. Translated, it gives CASSEAYSFSPLHF.

Only a few counts were recorded for this clone. The sample holds other DNA sequences that translate to the same CDR3. This sequence joins TRBV2 and TRBJ1-3, with TRBD1 as a possible D gene (6 bases). From germline, CDR1 is SNHLY and CDR2 FYNNEI. Trimming took 6 bases from V and 4 from J, leaving 7 bases between them. CDR3 length: 12 residues. The CDR3 loop is CASSDRGNTIYF. DNA for the CDR3: TGTGCCAGCAGCGACAGGGGAAACACCATATATTTT.

This CDR3 is CASSVSGPGNTIYF. The CDR3 DNA follows: TGTGCCAGCAGTGTCTCAGGGCCTGGAAACACCATATATTTT. V and J are TRBV2 and TRBJ1-3; TRBD1 is a possible D gene (5 bases). Trimming shortened V by 4 bases and J by 2 bases, and 9 bases separated the two germline ends. This CDR3 contains 14 residues. Germline V gene sequence: CDR1 SNHLY, CDR2 FYNNEI.